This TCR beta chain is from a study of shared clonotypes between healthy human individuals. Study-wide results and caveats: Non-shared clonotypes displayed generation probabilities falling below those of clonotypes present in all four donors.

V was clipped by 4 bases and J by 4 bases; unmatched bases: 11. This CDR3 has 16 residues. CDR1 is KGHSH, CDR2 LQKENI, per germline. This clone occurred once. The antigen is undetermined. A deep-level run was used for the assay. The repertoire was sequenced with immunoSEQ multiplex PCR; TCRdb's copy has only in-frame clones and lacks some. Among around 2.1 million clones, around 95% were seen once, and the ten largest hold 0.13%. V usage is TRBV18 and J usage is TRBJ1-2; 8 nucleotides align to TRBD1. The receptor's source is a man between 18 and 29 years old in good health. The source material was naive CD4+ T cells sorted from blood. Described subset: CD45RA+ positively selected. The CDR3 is CASSQKDREKGYGYTF. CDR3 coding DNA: TGTGCCAGCTCACAAAAGGACAGGGAAAAAGGCTATGGCTACACCTTC. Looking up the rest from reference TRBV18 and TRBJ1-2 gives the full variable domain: NAGVMQNPRHLVRRRGQEARLRCSPMKGHSHVYWYRQLPEEGLKFMVYLQKENIIDESGMPKERFSAEFPKEGPSILRIQQVVRGDSAAYFCASSQKDREKGYGYTFGSGTRLTVV.